A single sample gave rise to the 27 T cell receptor beta chains below, sequenced in a study of shared clonotypes between healthy human individuals. Libraries were prepared by immunoSEQ multiplex PCR; TCRdb keeps only in-frame clonotypes and omits some of them. Of fewer than 600,000 clones listed, about 85% are singletons. Source material: PBMCs. Every receptor here comes from a woman in her thirties or forties in good health. Some clones in this sample may be carry-over from other donors' samples.

CDR3 sequence reads: CASSFSMDRGEFF. CDR3 DNA sequence: TGTGCCAGCAGTTTTTCCATGGACAGGGGCGAGTTCTTC. The V call is TRBV28, the J call TRBJ2-1; 9 nucleotides match TRBD1. This CDR3 has 13 amino acids. Trimming cost V 3 bases and J 14 bases; bases outside gene matches: 8. Germline values: CDR1 MDHEN, CDR2 SYDVKM.

This clone was found many times. The V gene is TRBV6-4, the J gene TRBJ2-6, with 7 bases fitting TRBD1. This CDR3 has 16 amino acids. V trimming: 6 bases; J trimming: 0 bases; junction bases outside the gene matches: 5. Looked up from germline, CDR1 is MRHNA and CDR2 is SNTAGT. The CDR3 DNA sequence: TGTGCCAGCAGCCGGGACAGTAGCTCTGGGGCCAACGTCCTGACTTTC. This translates into CASSRDSSSGANVLTF.

The chain recombines TRBV4-2 with TRBJ2-7, with D perhaps TRBD1 (5 bases). Per the germline V gene, CDR1 is LGHNA and CDR2 is YNFKEQ. The CDR3 is 17 residues long. V was clipped by 5 bases and J by 3 bases, with 23 bases between them. The CDR3 DNA sequence: TGTGCCAGCAGCAAAGGACAAACCTTCGGGCCGATCTACGAGCAGTACTTC. Protein sequence: CASSKGQTFGPIYEQYF.

J is TRBJ2-7 and V is TRBV7-9; 9 nucleotides match TRBD1. Germline V gene data show CDR1 as SEHNR and CDR2 as FQNEAQ (reference sequence). Trimming took 5 bases from V and 8 from J; bases not matched to a gene: 13. This CDR3 comprises 15 residues. The CDR3 here is CASSATGGEGRKQYF. The CDR3 coding sequence is TGTGCCAGCAGCGCAACAGGGGGCGAAGGGCGGAAGCAGTACTTC.

The chain combines TRBV10-3 with TRBJ2-2; 8 bases are shared with TRBD2. V trimming: 11 bases; J trimming: 0 bases; junction bases outside the gene matches: 5. The CDR3 has 14 amino acids. The V gene's germline CDR1 is ENHRY and CDR2 SYGVKD. The CDR3 DNA sequence: TGTGCCGCCCGGGGGGGCTCGAACACCGGGGAGCTGTTTTTT. Amino acid sequence: CAARGGSNTGELFF.

This chain joins TRBV15 and TRBJ1-5; D not resolved. The CDR3 runs 14 residues. Germline V gene lookup returns CDR1 LNHNV and CDR2 YYDKDF (reference sequence). Trimming cost V 0 bases and J 7 bases, with 10 bases left between them. The CDR3 DNA reads as TGTGCCACCAGCAGAGATAGGGTTGGGCAGCCCCAGCATTTT. Its translation is CATSRDRVGQPQHF.

This chain uses TRBV5-4 with TRBJ2-5; tentatively, D is TRBD1 (6 bases). Germline-derived CDR1 and CDR2 are SGHNT and YYREEE (reference sequence). With 4 bases removed from V and 9 bases from J, the gap between germline ends came to 25 bases. CDR3 length: 16 residues. CDR3 nucleotide sequence: TGTGCCAGCAGCCCTGGTCGAGGGGGACGGGTAGGGGCCCAGTACTTC. Amino acids: CASSPGRGGRVGAQYF.

The J gene is TRBJ1-2, the V gene TRBV4-1; D unclear. The CDR3 is made up of 15 amino acids. The germline V gene has CDR1 MGHRA and CDR2 YSYEKL. The V end was cut by 1 base, the J end by 4 bases, with 13 bases between. CDR3 bases: TGCGCCAGCAGCCAAGGCGCGGGCGGGCCCTATGGCTACACCTTC. Its protein is CASSQGAGGPYGYTF.

The chain has TRBV5-5 and TRBJ1-5; 9 bases align to TRBD1. This CDR3 has 15 amino acids. Germline V gene sequence: CDR1 SGHKS, CDR2 YYEKEE (reference sequence). V lost 4 bases to trimming and J lost 6 bases; unmatched junction nucleotides: 8. This CDR3 reads CASSPGQGLGQPQHF. Here the CDR3 DNA reads TGTGCCAGCAGCCCCGGACAGGGGCTGGGTCAGCCCCAGCATTTT.

J is TRBJ1-5 and V is TRBV4-1, with D perhaps matching TRBD1 (5 bases). The V end lost 2 bases, the J end lost 6 bases, and 17 bases lay between the germline ends. Germline V lookup: CDR1 MGHRA, CDR2 YSYEKL. The CDR3 spans 16 residues. The CDR3 spells CASSQYLGQGSQPQHF. The CDR3 DNA is TGCGCCAGCAGCCAATATCTAGGCCAGGGTAGTCAGCCCCAGCATTTT.

This clone is a singleton in its sample. The rearrangement joins TRBV30 to TRBJ1-3; D may be TRBD1 (5 bases). V shed 1 base and J shed 3 bases, with 10 bases lying between them. Looked up from germline, CDR1 is GTSNPN and CDR2 is SVGIG (reference sequence). The CDR3 spans 14 residues. CDR3 in amino acids: CAWSDRGVGNTIYF. Written as DNA, the CDR3 is TGTGCCTGGAGTGATCGGGGGGTTGGAAACACCATATATTTT.

A single count supports this clone. This chain connects TRBV19 to TRBJ2-7; possible D gene TRBD1, 7 bases. The CDR3 extends over 14 amino acids. V gave up 5 bases and J gave up 3 bases, with 14 bases separating them. Germline V gene sequence: CDR1 LNHDA, CDR2 SQIVND (reference sequence). The CDR3: CASSAHRGGYEQYF. The CDR3 DNA follows: TGTGCCAGTAGTGCGCACAGGGGAGGCTACGAGCAGTACTTC. The full variable domain, in which reference TRBV19 and TRBJ2-7 provide the parts outside the CDR3, is DGGITQSPKYLFRKEGQNVTLSCEQNLNHDAMYWYRQDPGQGLRLIYYSQIVNDFQKGDIAEGYSVSREKKESFPLTVTSAQKNPTAFYLCASSAHRGGYEQYFGPGTRLTVT.

V gene TRBV7-8 combines with J gene TRBJ1-5; tentatively, D is TRBD1 (5 bases). Trimming shortened V by 1 base and J by 4 bases, and 14 bases separated the two germline ends. Germline V gives CDR1 SGHVS, CDR2 FQNEAQ. CDR3 length equals 16 residues. The CDR3 reads CASSLVRQGSNQPQHF. For the CDR3, the DNA is TGTGCCAGCAGCTTAGTTCGGCAGGGCTCGAATCAGCCCCAGCATTTT.

This sequence joins TRBV11-3 and TRBJ2-1, with D perhaps TRBD2 (7 bases). V lost 3 bases and J lost 5, with 14 bases in between. Germline V lookup: CDR1 SGHNT, CDR2 YENEEA. The CDR3 loop spans 15 amino acids. In DNA form, the CDR3 reads TGTGCCAGCAGCTTGGGGGGGGCCACAAACAATGAGCAGTTCTTC. Its translation: CASSLGGATNNEQFF.

This chain uses TRBV13 with TRBJ1-1; TRBD1 matches at 7 bases. Per the germline V gene, CDR1 is PRHDT and CDR2 is FYEKMQ (reference sequence). V shed 3 bases and J 1 base; nucleotides not matched to a gene: 5. The CDR3 runs 15 residues. The CDR3 DNA reads TGTGCCAGCAGCTTCATGACAGGGACGAACACTGAAGCTTTCTTT. Its protein is CASSFMTGTNTEAFF.

This chain connects TRBV28 to TRBJ2-2, with TRBD2 matching over 7 bases. The V gene's germline CDR1 is MDHEN and CDR2 SYDVKM. This CDR3 region has 13 residues. V was clipped by 8 bases and J by 3 bases; unmatched bases: 3. CDR3 sequence reads: CASARGDTGELFF. The CDR3 coding sequence is TGTGCCAGCGCCCGGGGGGACACCGGGGAGCTGTTTTTT.

J is TRBJ2-3 and V is TRBV25-1; TRBD1 matches at 7 bases. V gave up 7 bases and J gave up 1 base; unmatched junction bases: 2. There are 13 residues in the CDR3. Germline V lookup: CDR1 MGHDK, CDR2 SYGVNS. CDR3 residues: CASTDRGTDTQYF. CDR3 nucleotide sequence: TGTGCCAGCACCGACAGGGGCACAGATACGCAGTATTTT.

The chain couples TRBV27 to TRBJ1-4; D remains unclear. With 3 bases removed from V and 0 bases from J, the gap between germline ends came to 5 bases. The CDR3 is 14 amino acids. Germline V gene lookup returns CDR1 MNHEY and CDR2 SMNVEV (reference sequence). The CDR3, as DNA: TGTGCCAGCAGTTTTGGGACAACTAATGAAAAACTGTTTTTT. Its protein product is CASSFGTTNEKLFF.

The DNA for the CDR3 is TGTGCCACCAGTAAACCGCCTACAGGGGTGGATCAGCCCCAGCATTTT. Protein sequence: CATSKPPTGVDQPQHF. V gene TRBV15 combines with J gene TRBJ1-5; TRBD1 aligns across 7 bases. Looked up from germline, CDR1 is LNHNV and CDR2 is YYDKDF (reference sequence). CDR3 size: 16 residues. J was trimmed by 5 bases and V by 6 bases; bases with no gene match: 13.

The chain carries TRBV7-9 and TRBJ2-1, with D maybe TRBD1 (6 bases). V dropped 5 bases and J dropped 9 bases, with 11 bases sitting between them. This CDR3 has 12 amino acids. Per the germline V gene, CDR1 is SEHNR and CDR2 is FQNEAQ (reference sequence). Written as DNA, the CDR3 is TGTGCCAGCAGCCCCCGGGACACTGAGCAGTTCTTC. Its protein is CASSPRDTEQFF.

The chain employs TRBV7-3 and TRBJ2-1; the D is unclear. The CDR3 sequence is 13 residues long. Trimming took off 5 bases at V and 6 bases at J, with 11 bases between the two ends. In germline, CDR1 is SGHTA, CDR2 FQGTGA. Here the CDR3 DNA reads TGTGCCAGCAGCGCGAACGTCTTCAATGAGCAGTTCTTC. This gives the protein CASSANVFNEQFF.

The chain carries TRBV7-9 and TRBJ2-1, with 12 positions matching TRBD2. There are 14 residues in the CDR3. J gave up 7 bases and V 5 bases, and 3 bases lay outside the gene matches. The germline V gene has CDR1 SEHNR and CDR2 FQNEAQ (reference sequence). DNA of the CDR3: TGTGCCAGCAGCCTGACTAGCGGGAGAAATGAGCAGTTCTTC. This translates into CASSLTSGRNEQFF. Combining the CDR3 with reference TRBV7-9 and TRBJ2-1 gives the whole variable domain DTGVSQNPRHKITKRGQNVTFRCDPISEHNRLYWYRQTLGQGPEFLTYFQNEAQLEKSRLLSDRFSAERPKGSFSTLEIQRTEQGDSAMYLCASSLTSGRNEQFFGPGTRLTVL.

In its sample, this clone was seen a few times. V and J are TRBV5-1 and TRBJ2-2; either TRBD1 or TRBD2 may supply D (5 bases each). Trimming stripped 4 bases from V and 3 bases from J, with 16 bases between. The germline V gene has CDR1 SGHRS and CDR2 YFSETQ. This CDR3 is 16 amino acids long. The CDR3 DNA sequence: TGCGCCAGCAGCGCGATCGGGACGACCTACACCGGGGAGCTGTTTTTT. Translation gives CASSAIGTTYTGELFF. The full variable domain, in which reference TRBV5-1 and TRBJ2-2 provide the parts outside the CDR3, is KAGVTQTPRYLIKTRGQQVTLSCSPISGHRSVSWYQQTPGQGLQFLFEYFSETQRNKGNFPGRFSGRQFSNSRSEMNVSTLELGDSALYLCASSAIGTTYTGELFFGEGSRLTVL.

In nucleotides, the CDR3 is TGTGCCTGGAGTGTGGTTTTTGGCACGGCTTTCTTT. Translating it yields CAWSVVFGTAFF. J is TRBJ1-1 and V is TRBV30, with D uncertain. Trimming took off 0 bases at V and 11 bases at J, with 13 bases between the two ends. The germline gives CDR1 GTSNPN, CDR2 SVGIG (reference sequence). This CDR3 spans 12 amino acids.

The CDR3 region has the DNA TGTGCCAGCAATAGAGGCGAATTCTACGAGCAGTACTTC. This translates into CASNRGEFYEQYF. The chain employs TRBV2 and TRBJ2-7, with unresolved D. V lost 7 bases and J lost 3, with 13 bases in between. CDR1 and CDR2 from the germline V gene are SNHLY and FYNNEI. This CDR3 contains 13 residues.

This clone was seen a few times. The chain links TRBV4-1 to TRBJ2-3, with TRBD2 identical over 8 bases. Germline lookup yields CDR1 MGHRA and CDR2 YSYEKL. This CDR3 is built from 15 residues. With V trimmed by 4 bases and J by 0 bases, 3 bases remained unmatched. CDR3 region: CASSRPSGSTDTQYF. CDR3 nucleotides: TGCGCCAGCAGCCGCCCTAGCGGGAGCACAGATACGCAGTATTTT.

The V gene is TRBV5-1, the J gene TRBJ2-1; 7 nucleotides agree with TRBD2. The CDR3 covers 17 residues. The V gene's germline CDR1 is SGHRS and CDR2 YFSETQ. After removal of 1 base from V and 1 base from J, the junction contained 8 bases not matched to a gene. CDR3 loop: CASSLRSGVLSYNEQFF. The CDR3 nucleotides read TGCGCCAGCAGCTTGAGAAGCGGGGTCCTATCCTACAATGAGCAGTTCTTC.